The 28 T cell receptor beta chains below come from one sample, sequenced in a study of shared clonotypes between healthy human individuals. The data were produced by immunoSEQ multiplex PCR, yet TCRdb's version contains in-frame clones alone and is incomplete. The sample includes some 1,100,000 clones, approximately 78% of them seen just once. Sample: memory CD4+ T cells from PBMCs. The subset: CD45RA-negative fraction. Every receptor here comes from a man younger than 35 in good health. Some clones in this sample may be carry-over from other donors' samples.

This clone was recorded once. The V and J genes are TRBV4-1 and TRBJ2-7; maybe TRBD2 (6 bases). The CDR3 is made up of 20 amino acids. Trimming removed 0 bases from V and 6 bases from J, with 30 bases in between. Germline CDR1 is MGHRA and CDR2 is YSYEKL. For the CDR3, the DNA is TGCGCCAGCAGCCAAGAGGGGCCCTCGGGACTCTCAACCCCTTGGGGCGAGCAGTACTTC. It specifies CASSQEGPSGLSTPWGEQYF.

The chain is built from TRBV4-1 and TRBJ2-1; D is unresolved. This CDR3 comprises 16 residues. Germline V gene lookup returns CDR1 MGHRA and CDR2 YSYEKL. Trimming left V 0 bases short and J 0 bases short, with 9 bases between. The CDR3 coding sequence is TGCGCCAGCAGCCAAGATCCATACAGCTCCTACAATGAGCAGTTCTTC. Its translation is CASSQDPYSSYNEQFF.

The rearrangement uses TRBV11-2 and TRBJ2-5; D possibly corresponds to TRBD2 (5 bases). The CDR3 has 15 residues. V dropped 1 base and J dropped 14 bases, with 23 bases sitting between them. Germline values: CDR1 SGHAT, CDR2 FQNNGV. The CDR3 sequence is CASSLGAQTTGYLYF. In DNA form, the CDR3 reads TGTGCCAGCAGCTTAGGAGCGCAGACGACGGGATACCTCTACTTC.

V gene TRBV6-6 combines with J gene TRBJ2-2; 14 bases map to TRBD2. The germline V gene has CDR1 MNHNY and CDR2 SVGAGI (reference sequence). V shed 5 bases, J shed 6 bases, and the junction held 2 bases outside the gene matches. The CDR3 sequence is 15 residues long. The CDR3 protein is CASSVGLAGAGELFF. CDR3 coding DNA: TGTGCCAGCAGTGTGGGACTAGCGGGAGCCGGGGAGCTGTTTTTT.

A remark on this clone: This clone may be a read error of a much larger clone one base away. The chain employs TRBV7-2 and TRBJ2-7; no reliable D call. This CDR3 region has 12 residues. Trimming removed 4 bases from V and 0 bases from J, with 4 bases in between. In germline, CDR1 is SGHTA, CDR2 FQGNSA. CDR3 sequence: CASSSLSYEQYF. The CDR3 nucleotides read TGTGCCAGCAGCTCCCTCTCCTACGAGCAGTACTTC.

The chain is built from TRBV4-2 and TRBJ1-2; D call uncertain. Germline V gene lookup returns CDR1 LGHNA and CDR2 YNFKEQ. CDR3 length: 15 amino acids. Trimming took 0 bases from V and 0 from J, leaving 8 bases between them. The CDR3 sequence is CASSQEANPNYGYTF. CDR3 in DNA: TGTGCCAGCAGCCAAGAGGCAAACCCTAACTATGGCTACACCTTC.

The CDR3 region has the DNA TGTGCCAGTGGGAGGGTCTATGGCTACACCTTC. Amino acid sequence: CASGRVYGYTF. This sequence joins TRBV2 and TRBJ1-2; D is ambiguous. The CDR3 spans 11 residues. Germline-derived CDR1 and CDR2 are SNHLY and FYNNEI. Trimming shortened V by 9 bases and J by 4 bases, and 9 bases separated the two germline ends.

J is TRBJ2-2 and V is TRBV4-1, with TRBD2 matching over 13 bases. V was clipped by 4 bases and J by 8 bases; unmatched bases: 10. Germline V CDR1 and CDR2: MGHRA, YSYEKL. This CDR3 comprises 17 residues. For the CDR3, the DNA is TGCGCCAGCAGCCCGACTAGCGGGAGGTCCGGGTGGGGGGAGCTGTTTTTT. Its protein is CASSPTSGRSGWGELFF.

This CDR3 reads CASSEALGGYGYTF. In DNA, the CDR3 is TGTGCCAGCAGTGAAGCGCTTGGAGGCTATGGCTACACCTTC. V usage is TRBV6-1 and J usage is TRBJ1-2; D uncertain. This CDR3 is 14 amino acids long. Germline V gene lookup returns CDR1 MNHNS and CDR2 SASEGT. Trimming shortened V by 0 bases and J by 4 bases, and 9 bases separated the two germline ends.

This clone was seen a handful of times. The rearrangement joins TRBV20-1 to TRBJ1-2; D possibly corresponds to TRBD1 (5 bases). Trimming cost V 2 bases and J 10 bases, with 11 bases left between them. In germline, CDR1 is DFQATT, CDR2 SNEGSKA (reference sequence). CDR3 length: 11 amino acids. The CDR3: CSARLAGSYTF. In nucleotides, the CDR3 is TGCAGTGCTAGACTCGCAGGGTCCTACACCTTC.

The J gene is TRBJ2-5, the V gene TRBV19; TRBD1 might be the D (6 bases). Germline assignment: CDR1 LNHDA and CDR2 SQIVND (reference sequence). The CDR3 extends over 13 amino acids. V lost 6 bases and J 3 bases, leaving 11 bases between the germline ends. The CDR3 loop reads CASRQQGEETQYF. The DNA of the CDR3 is TGTGCCAGTAGGCAACAGGGAGAAGAGACCCAGTACTTC.

The chain carries TRBV5-1 and TRBJ2-1; TRBD2 is a possible D gene (5 bases). This CDR3 comprises 15 residues. CDR1 and CDR2 (germline): SGHRS, YFSETQ. Between the trimmed V and J ends, which lost 4 bases and 8 bases, there was a span of 19 bases. CDR3 region: CASSADLRGRYEQFF. The CDR3 coding sequence is TGCGCCAGCAGCGCGGACTTACGAGGCCGTTATGAGCAGTTCTTC.

The V gene is TRBV7-2, the J gene TRBJ1-2; 8 nucleotides line up with TRBD1. This CDR3 has 16 residues. V lost 4 bases, J lost 4 bases, and 11 bases stayed unmatched. In germline, CDR1 is SGHTA, CDR2 FQGNSA. The CDR3 DNA follows: TGTGCCAGCAGCTGGGGGACAGGAGCCCTTAGCTATGGCTACACCTTC. This sequence encodes CASSWGTGALSYGYTF.

The V gene is TRBV5-4, the J gene TRBJ2-3, with 7 bases fitting TRBD2. The CDR3 length is 15 residues. Germline trimming cut 2 bases from V and 6 bases from J; bases unmatched to any gene: 9. The germline gives CDR1 SGHNT, CDR2 YYREEE (reference sequence). CDR3 protein: CASSLKQAGRDTQYF. CDR3 coding DNA: TGTGCCAGCAGCTTAAAGCAAGCGGGACGCGATACGCAGTATTTT.

This clone has a count of ten or more. The chain uses TRBV4-2 and TRBJ1-4; D is undetermined. V lost 1 base to trimming and J lost 2 bases, with 5 bases between them. The V gene's germline CDR1 is LGHNA and CDR2 YNFKEQ. The CDR3 is 14 residues long. Written as DNA, the CDR3 is TGTGCCAGCAGCCAAGTAGGGACTAATGAAAAACTGTTTTTT. It encodes CASSQVGTNEKLFF.

The chain joins TRBV4-1 to TRBJ1-5; D not certain. Germline assignment: CDR1 MGHRA and CDR2 YSYEKL. V gave up 1 base and J gave up 3 bases, with 10 bases separating them. This CDR3 spans 15 amino acids. For the CDR3, the DNA is TGCGCCAGCAGCCAAGTTGTGGCAGCCAATCAGCCCCAGCATTTT. It encodes CASSQVVAANQPQHF.

Concerning this clone itself: No DNA is shown, since the ends of the CDR3 on it are uncertain; the CDR3 is the one TCRdb lists. The rearrangement joins TRBV29-1 to TRBJ1-4; the DNA was not used to check the table's D call, TRBD1. Looked up from germline, CDR1 is SQVTM and CDR2 is ANQGSEA. The CDR3 adds up to 13 amino acids, both ends counted. CDR3 residues: CSVFWQSNEKLFF.

The chain uses TRBV5-1 and TRBJ2-5; D might be TRBD2 (6 bases). The CDR3 is 15 amino acids. Trimming removed 4 bases from V and 5 bases from J, with 18 bases in between. Per germline, CDR1 SGHRS and CDR2 YFSETQ. The CDR3: CASSPQDPAGETQYF. In DNA form, the CDR3 reads TGCGCCAGCAGCCCACAGGACCCCGCGGGGGAGACCCAGTACTTC.

This clone was observed a handful of times. The V and J genes are TRBV28 and TRBJ1-1; 8 bases line up with TRBD1. CDR1 and CDR2 (germline): MDHEN, SYDVKM. The junction had 5 bases not matched to a gene; V was cut back by 1 base and J by 1 base. This CDR3 has 16 amino acids. The CDR3 region is CASSLLIGTGNTEAFF. The DNA of the CDR3 is TGTGCCAGCAGTTTATTAATAGGGACAGGGAACACTGAAGCTTTCTTT.

The chain links TRBV11-2 to TRBJ2-3; no definite D call. The germline V and J ends were trimmed by 4 bases and 0 bases, with 14 bases remaining between them. This CDR3 is 16 amino acids long. Per the germline V gene, CDR1 is SGHAT and CDR2 is FQNNGV. The CDR3 region is CASSYPTPRSTDTQYF. CDR3 sequence (DNA): TGTGCCAGCAGCTACCCTACGCCTAGAAGCACAGATACGCAGTATTTT.

This clone has only a few counts. The gene calls are TRBV13 and TRBJ2-1; 11 nucleotides agree with TRBD2. Losses at the gene ends were 4 bases for V and 4 bases for J; bases not matched to a gene: 3. The CDR3 extends over 15 amino acids. The germline V gene encodes CDR1 PRHDT and CDR2 FYEKMQ (reference sequence). The CDR3: CASSWGLAEYNEQFF. Here the CDR3 DNA reads TGTGCCAGCAGCTGGGGACTAGCGGAATACAATGAGCAGTTCTTC.

Only a few counts were recorded for this clone. The chain is built from TRBV10-3 and TRBJ2-3, with 9 bases matching TRBD1. Germline assignment: CDR1 ENHRY and CDR2 SYGVKD. V gave up 10 bases and J gave up 3 bases; unmatched junction bases: 8. This CDR3 has 14 residues. The CDR3 DNA sequence: TGTGCCACCCTTGGACAGGGGAGGACAGATACGCAGTATTTT. Protein sequence: CATLGQGRTDTQYF.

The chain combines TRBV6-5 with TRBJ2-4; D ambiguous. This CDR3 contains 16 residues. CDR1 is MNHEY and CDR2 is SVGAGI in the germline V gene. Trimming stripped 3 bases from V and 1 base from J, with 13 bases between. The CDR3 bases are TGTGCCAGCAGTTATGATCGAAAGATTGCCAAAAACATTCAGTACTTC. It specifies CASSYDRKIAKNIQYF.

V usage is TRBV7-2 and J usage is TRBJ2-5; D unclear. Germline CDR1 SGHTA, CDR2 FQGNSA. The CDR3 is 14 amino acids. V was trimmed by 5 bases and J by 1 base, leaving 11 bases between them. CDR3: CASSQYQSQETQYF. The CDR3 DNA reads TGTGCCAGCAGCCAATATCAAAGCCAAGAGACCCAGTACTTC.

This chain links TRBV5-8 with TRBJ1-5; D gene uncertain. Per the germline V gene, CDR1 is SGHTS and CDR2 is YDEGEE. V was pared by 0 bases and J by 6 bases, with 7 bases between. The CDR3 has 13 residues. CDR3 sequence: CASSLAFGQPQHF. The CDR3 nucleotides are TGTGCCAGCAGCTTGGCTTTTGGTCAGCCCCAGCATTTT.

The J gene is TRBJ2-1, the V gene TRBV5-8; perhaps TRBD2 as D (6 bases). Germline V gene lookup returns CDR1 SGHTS and CDR2 YDEGEE. The V end was cut by 6 bases, the J end by 4 bases, with 17 bases between. This CDR3 is built from 15 residues. The CDR3 loop is CASTPLGGKYNEQFF. CDR3 nucleotide sequence: TGTGCCAGCACCCCGTTGGGGGGAAAATACAATGAGCAGTTCTTC. Using reference TRBV5-8 and TRBJ2-1 for the parts outside the CDR3, the full variable domain is EAGVTQSPTHLIKTRGQQATLRCSPISGHTSVYWYQQALGLGLQFLLWYDEGEERNRGNFPPRFSGRQFPNYSSELNVNALELEDSALYLCASTPLGGKYNEQFFGPGTRLTVL.

V gene TRBV7-2 combines with J gene TRBJ2-1; the D gene could be TRBD1 or TRBD2 (5 bases each). The CDR3 runs 16 residues. Trimming shortened V by 5 bases and J by 7 bases, and 21 bases separated the two germline ends. Germline loops: CDR1 SGHTA, CDR2 FQGNSA. The chain's CDR3 is CASSQGRGPGWNEQFF. The DNA of the CDR3 is TGTGCCAGCAGCCAGGGCCGGGGCCCCGGCTGGAATGAGCAGTTCTTC.

The chain joins TRBV10-1 to TRBJ2-7, with D maybe TRBD1 (5 bases). Germline-derived CDR1 and CDR2 are WNHNN and SYGVQD (reference sequence). The CDR3 is made up of 13 amino acids. Trimming stripped 0 bases from V and 7 bases from J, with 10 bases between. CDR3 DNA sequence: TGCGCCAGCAGTGAGTCAGGGGAAGATGAGCAGTACTTC. This gives the protein CASSESGEDEQYF.